The sequence of this TCR beta chain was determined in a study of T cell responses to AZD1222 COVID-19 vaccine. Notes on the study in general: Reportedly, nearly half of unique spike TCRs recognized epitopes outside B.1.351/B.1.1.7 mutations. Receipt of two AZD1222 doses was followed by a rise in Spike-specific TCR breadth and depth. Regions 160-218 and 743-854 dominated among vaccine-associated CD4 TCRs spanning spike. Among the donors, most were white British and more were female, and clonal diversity was possibly underestimated.

This clone turned up a few times. Its specificity is not known. Trimming took off 1 base at V and 1 base at J, with 4 bases between the two ends. Per the germline V gene, CDR1 is SGHTA and CDR2 is FQGNSA. The CDR3 is 13 residues long. Profiled with immunoSEQ multiplex PCR; TCRdb holds only in-frame clones, not every one. The sample lists about 160,000 clones; 90% to 95% were seen once. This TCR was recovered from an adult in good health. The chain combines TRBV7-2 with TRBJ1-2; unclear D gene. This specimen consisted of peripheral blood, obtained on day 0 of MenACWY control vaccination. DNA of the CDR3: TGTGCCAGCAGCTTAGGGGTTAACTATGGCTACACCTTC. As protein: CASSLGVNYGYTF.